Listed below are T cell receptor beta chains from one sample, sequenced in a study of T-cell memory formation after mild COVID-19. TCRdb itself ran the 5' RACE reads through MiXCR, one entry per CDR3 protein. The sample records over 450,000 distinct CDR3 sequences, roughly 22% being singletons. Sequenced: PBMCs or a T cell subset sorted from them (not recorded which). These receptor sequences come from an adult woman who had mild COVID-19 (a few samples of this study predate the infection). Cell type and time point are not known. Both conserved end residues are part of each CDR3. The D gene is left open where the match is weak. Size values are once, few and many counts, or a class for expanded clones, and some rows have none.

j_call cdr3_length d_call clone_size v_call cdr3_nt cdr3_aa
TRBJ2-7 13 . . TRBV6-1 TGTGCCAGCAGTGAAATCCCCAGTTACGAGCAGTACTTC CASSEIPSYEQYF
TRBJ2-3 15 . . TRBV5-1 TGCGCCAGCAGCTTGGTGTCAGGGAGCGCAGATACGCAGTATTTT CASSLVSGSADTQYF
TRBJ2-3 15 . many TRBV4-2 TGTGCCAGCAGCCAAGAGAGCGGTCGCACAGATACGCAGTATTTT CASSQESGRTDTQYF
TRBJ2-3 13 TRBD1 few TRBV6-5 TGTGCCAGCAGAACACAGGGGGCAGATACGCAGTATTTT CASRTQGADTQYF
TRBJ2-5 14 . few TRBV5-1 TGCGCCAGCAGCTTGGAGGCAGTCCAAGAGACCCAGTACTTC CASSLEAVQETQYF
TRBJ2-2 15 . . TRBV5-4 TGTGCCAGCAGCTCGGACTTCCCGGGGGCCGGGGAGCTGTTTTTT CASSSDFPGAGELFF
TRBJ1-2 17 TRBD1 . TRBV27 TGTGCCAGCAGTCTCCTCGACTGGACAGGGGCTTCCTATGGCTACACCTTC CASSLLDWTGASYGYTF
TRBJ2-5 16 . few TRBV28 TGTGCCAGCAGACTTCGGACGATAGAAGGAGGAGAGACCCAGTACTTC CASRLRTIEGGETQYF
TRBJ2-1 13 TRBD1 few TRBV20-1 TGCAGTGCTACAAAAACAGGGGTCAATGAGCAGTTCTTC CSATKTGVNEQFF
TRBJ2-6 15 TRBD1 few TRBV10-3 TGTGCCATCAGCGGGACAGCCTCTGGGGCCAACGTCCTGACTTTC CAISGTASGANVLTF
TRBJ2-1 19 TRBD2 many TRBV7-9 TGTGCCAGCAGCCCGGCCCATATAGGGCGGGCGCTAGCGGGTAATGAGCAGTTCTTC CASSPAHIGRALAGNEQFF
TRBJ2-7 12 . many TRBV18 TGTGCCAGCTCACTAACTTCGGACGAGCAGTACTTC CASSLTSDEQYF
TRBJ1-5 14 . . TRBV15 TGTGCCACCAGCAGGGACGGCTCAAATCAGCCCCAGCATTTT CATSRDGSNQPQHF
TRBJ2-3 16 . . TRBV7-8 TGTGCCAGCAGCTTACGTCGTCTTTCGGGGACAGATACGCAGTATTTT CASSLRRLSGTDTQYF
TRBJ1-5 15 TRBD1 . TRBV27 TGTGCCAGCAGTTCCCGACAGGGGGCTAACCAGCCCCAGCATTTT CASSSRQGANQPQHF
TRBJ2-5 15 . few TRBV14 TGTGCCAGCAGCCCGGGGATAGCTATAGGAGAGACCCAGTACTTC CASSPGIAIGETQYF
TRBJ1-1 15 TRBD1 few TRBV20-1 TGCAGTGCTAGAAATAATACAGGGGATTACACTGAAGCTTTCTTT CSARNNTGDYTEAFF
TRBJ2-1 15 TRBD2 . TRBV5-4 TGTGCCAGCAGTCAGACTAGCGGGATTAACAATGAGCAGTTCTTC CASSQTSGINNEQFF
TRBJ2-6 16 . once TRBV6-5 TGTGCCAGCAGCGTCGAACCGATCTCTGGGGCCAACGTCCTGACTTTC CASSVEPISGANVLTF
TRBJ2-6 13 . . TRBV23-1 TGCGCCAGAGATCCCCCTGGGGCCAACGTCCTGACTTTC CARDPPGANVLTF
TRBJ2-3 15 . few TRBV5-1 TGCGCCAGCAGCCCCCGGGACGGACCCACAGATACGCAGTATTTT CASSPRDGPTDTQYF
TRBJ2-3 14 TRBD2 . TRBV20-1 TGCAGTGCACCGCTGCGGGGGGGCGCTGATACGCAGTATTTT CSAPLRGGADTQYF
TRBJ2-1 16 TRBD2 . TRBV7-9 TGTGCCAGGAGCCCTATTCAGGGACTAGCGAACAATGAGCAGTTCTTC CARSPIQGLANNEQFF
TRBJ2-1 15 TRBD2 . TRBV7-2 TGTGCCAGCAGCCCTTTGACTAGCTCGTACAATGAGCAGTTCTTC CASSPLTSSYNEQFF
TRBJ2-7 15 TRBD1 few TRBV5-1 TGCGCCAGCAGCTGGGGGGACAGGGGGCTCGGCGAGCAGTACTTC CASSWGDRGLGEQYF
TRBJ1-1 14 TRBD1 . TRBV4-1 TGCGCCAGCAGCCAAGAACAGGGGGCGACTGAAGCTTTCTTT CASSQEQGATEAFF